This T cell receptor beta chain was retrieved from a study of cytomegalovirus exposure and HLA in healthy donors. Study summary: From HLA-typed donors, an early data release held about 85 million unique TCRs.

Germline V gene data show CDR1 as SGHAT and CDR2 as FQNNGV. The CDR3 sequence is 15 residues long. V gave up 0 bases and J gave up 2 bases, with 7 bases separating them. PCR was performed using 60 Vbeta and 13 Jbeta primers. The protocol was immunoSEQ multiplex PCR, while the TCRdb copy is restricted to in-frame clones and leaves out a portion. Among around 200,000 clones listed, 70% to 85% were seen once. This TCR derives from a man aged 45 to 65 in good health and CMV-seronegative. Sequences were obtained from PBMCs. The chain recombines TRBV11-2 with TRBJ2-2; possibly TRBD2 for D (5 bases). This CDR3 reads CASSLDAGNTGELFF. CDR3 nucleotides: TGTGCCAGCAGCTTAGACGCGGGCAACACCGGGGAGCTGTTTTTT.